This T cell receptor beta chain was captured by sequencing in a study of OX40 agonist ivuxolimab in advanced cancers. CDR3 length: 16 amino acids. V gave up 0 bases and J gave up 5 bases; unmatched junction bases: 7. Germline CDR1 reads SGHRS; CDR2 reads YFSETQ. The assay was immunoSEQ multiplex PCR, and TCRdb's table has in-frame clones only and misses some. The sample lists about 89,000 clones; around nine tenths were seen once. V is TRBV5-1 and J is TRBJ2-3; TRBD2 agrees at 9 bases. Sample: CD4+ or CD8+ T cells sorted from blood, taken in a trial of the OX40 agonist ivuxolimab. This clonotype originated in an adult with an advanced solid tumor such as melanoma, head and neck, liver or kidney cancer. The CDR3 loop reads CASSLGRGGAGDTQYF. The CDR3 nucleotides read TGCGCCAGCAGCTTGGGGCGCGGGGGGGCTGGAGATACGCAGTATTTT.